Following are 11 T cell receptor beta chains from one sample sequenced in a study of blood T cell repertoires in COVID-19. Using immunoSEQ multiplex PCR, the repertoire was profiled, and TCRdb retains in-frame clones only, with some absent. The sample lists over 200,000 clones, approximately 89% occurring once. Sequenced: PBMCs or T cells enriched from blood (not recorded which). These receptors came from a woman aged 25-40 years who had been exposed to COVID-19.

CDR3: CASTWTGYNSPLHF. CDR3 sequence (DNA): TGTGCCAGCACCTGGACAGGGTATAATTCACCCCTCCACTTT. The gene calls are TRBV2 and TRBJ1-6; 8 bases align to TRBD1. V was pared by 7 bases and J by 4 bases, with 3 bases of the junction left unmatched. This CDR3 is 14 amino acids long. CDR1 is SNHLY, CDR2 FYNNEI, per germline.

The rearrangement links TRBV19 to TRBJ2-2; TRBD2 matches 11 bases. The CDR3 contains 17 residues. Germline CDR1 and CDR2: LNHDA and SQIVND (reference sequence). V shed 9 bases and J 4 bases; nucleotides not matched to a gene: 13. This chain's CDR3 is CASHPVAGGPITGELFF. As DNA, the CDR3 is TGTGCCAGCCACCCTGTAGCGGGAGGGCCCATCACCGGGGAGCTGTTTTTT.

The chain carries TRBV7-9 and TRBJ2-1; 9 bases are shared with TRBD2. In germline, CDR1 is SEHNR, CDR2 FQNEAQ (reference sequence). This CDR3 is built from 16 residues. The V and J ends lost 0 bases and 7 bases, in that order; junction bases with no gene match: 7. In DNA, the CDR3 is TGTGCCAGCAGCTTAGCGCCGGTAGCGGGAGTGAATGAGCAGTTCTTC. It yields the protein CASSLAPVAGVNEQFF.

The chain is built from TRBV30 and TRBJ2-1; 8 nucleotides match TRBD2. V lost 5 bases and J lost 1; bases outside the gene matches: 7. Germline lookup yields CDR1 GTSNPN and CDR2 SVGIG (reference sequence). This CDR3 is built from 15 residues. CDR3 sequence reads: CAWGISGKSYNEQFF. CDR3 DNA sequence: TGTGCCTGGGGTATTAGCGGGAAGTCCTACAATGAGCAGTTCTTC.

The chain has TRBV7-9 and TRBJ2-1; 9 bases fit TRBD2. The CDR3 loop spans 15 amino acids. V lost 5 bases, J lost 1 base, and 3 bases stayed unmatched. Germline CDR1 reads SEHNR; CDR2 reads FQNEAQ (reference sequence). The CDR3 here is CASSALAGSYNEQFF. Written as DNA, the CDR3 is TGTGCCAGCAGCGCCCTAGCGGGATCCTACAATGAGCAGTTCTTC.

This clone was detected only once. The genes are TRBV29-1 and TRBJ1-1; TRBD1 matches at 9 bases. J was trimmed by 7 bases and V by 7 bases; bases with no gene match: 4. The CDR3 is 11 amino acids. The V gene's germline CDR1 is SQVTM and CDR2 ANQGSEA. The CDR3 bases are TGCAGCGCGGGACAGGGCTTTGAAGCTTTCTTT. This encodes CSAGQGFEAFF.

CDR3 in amino acids: CASGQGSNEQFF. CDR3 DNA: TGTGCTAGTGGACAGGGTAGCAATGAGCAGTTCTTC. The gene calls are TRBV12-5 and TRBJ2-1; a weak D match, TRBD1 (6 bases). The CDR3 extends over 12 amino acids. CDR1 LGHNT and CDR2 FRNRAP come from the germline V gene. The V end was cut by 6 bases, the J end by 6 bases, with 9 bases between.

The chain links TRBV7-3 to TRBJ2-5; weak D call: TRBD2 (6 bases). V was pared by 5 bases and J by 5 bases, with 12 bases between. The CDR3 extends over 13 amino acids. Germline V gene lookup returns CDR1 SGHTA and CDR2 FQGTGA. CDR3 in DNA: TGTGCCAGCAGCCCCGGGAGTTCTGAGACCCAGTACTTC. As protein: CASSPGSSETQYF.

This chain connects TRBV10-2 to TRBJ2-1, with 9 bases matching TRBD2. Trimming removed 6 bases from V and 6 bases from J; junction bases left unmatched: 9. The CDR3 length is 15 residues. Germline lookup yields CDR1 WSHSY and CDR2 SAAADI. The CDR3 DNA reads TGCGCCAGCAGGATAACCGGGACTAGCTCCAATGAGCAGTTCTTC. This gives the protein CASRITGTSSNEQFF.

V gene TRBV28 combines with J gene TRBJ1-4; possibly TRBD1 for D (6 bases). There are 15 residues in the CDR3. Germline V gene lookup returns CDR1 MDHEN and CDR2 SYDVKM. The V and J ends lost 1 base and 5 bases respectively, with 11 bases between them. The CDR3 reads CASSLLGQLNEKLFF. For the CDR3, the DNA is TGTGCCAGCAGTTTATTGGGACAACTCAATGAAAAACTGTTTTTT.

The chain links TRBV28 to TRBJ1-5; perhaps TRBD1 as D (5 bases). V gave up 7 bases and J gave up 0 bases, with 13 bases separating them. This CDR3 contains 15 residues. Looked up from germline, CDR1 is MDHEN and CDR2 is SYDVKM. CDR3 loop: CASKPGGNSNQPQHF. The CDR3 DNA reads TGTGCCAGCAAACCCGGGGGAAATAGCAATCAGCCCCAGCATTTT.